This TCR beta chain was sequenced for a study of shared clonotypes between healthy human individuals. Naive CD8 cells lacked CD45RO, underwent positive selection for CCR7 and left out terminally differentiated effector memory CD45RA+ cells. Each donor was a Caucasian adult residing in Nashville, Tennessee. Concerning this clone itself: Its antigen is still unknown. Other DNA sequences in the same sample also yield this CDR3.

CDR1 and CDR2 (germline): SEHNR, FQNEAQ (reference sequence). The V gene end was trimmed by 5 bases and the J gene end by 5 bases; junction bases not matched to a gene: 6. The CDR3 runs to 14 residues. Study-level findings and limits: The authors expected sequencing depth to affect clonotype sharing among donors.

Generated by immunoSEQ multiplex PCR, the TCRdb table keeps only in-frame clones and is missing some. The table lists about 1,800,000 clones, approximately 94% of them singletons. The sequenced material came from naive CD8+ T cells sorted from blood. The V call is TRBV7-9, the J call TRBJ2-5; TRBD1 matches at 9 bases. The clonotype originates from a man younger than 35 in good health. CDR3 DNA sequence: TGTGCCAGCAGCCCCCCCGGGACAGGGGAGACCCAGTACTTC. As protein: CASSPPGTGETQYF.